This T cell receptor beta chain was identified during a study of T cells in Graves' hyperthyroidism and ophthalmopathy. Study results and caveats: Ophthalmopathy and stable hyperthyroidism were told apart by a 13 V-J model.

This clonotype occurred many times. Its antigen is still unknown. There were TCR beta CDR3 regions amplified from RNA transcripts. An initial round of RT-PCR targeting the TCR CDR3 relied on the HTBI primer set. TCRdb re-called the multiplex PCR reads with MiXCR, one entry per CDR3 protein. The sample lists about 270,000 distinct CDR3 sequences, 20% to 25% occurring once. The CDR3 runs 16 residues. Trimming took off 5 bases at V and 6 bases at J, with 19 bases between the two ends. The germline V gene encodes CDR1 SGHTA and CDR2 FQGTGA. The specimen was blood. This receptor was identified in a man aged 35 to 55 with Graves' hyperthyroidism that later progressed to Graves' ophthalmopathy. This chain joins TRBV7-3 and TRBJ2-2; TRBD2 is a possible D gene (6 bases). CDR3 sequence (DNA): TGTGCCAGCAGCCTCATTGGGGGACTTACCCCCGGGGAGCTGTTTTTT. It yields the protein CASSLIGGLTPGELFF. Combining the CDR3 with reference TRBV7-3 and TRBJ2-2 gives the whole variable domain GAGVSQTPSNKVTEKGKYVELRCDPISGHTALYWYRQSLGQGPEFLIYFQGTGAADDSGLPNDRFFAVRPEGSVSTLKIQRTERGDSAVYLCASSLIGGLTPGELFFGEGSRLTVL.